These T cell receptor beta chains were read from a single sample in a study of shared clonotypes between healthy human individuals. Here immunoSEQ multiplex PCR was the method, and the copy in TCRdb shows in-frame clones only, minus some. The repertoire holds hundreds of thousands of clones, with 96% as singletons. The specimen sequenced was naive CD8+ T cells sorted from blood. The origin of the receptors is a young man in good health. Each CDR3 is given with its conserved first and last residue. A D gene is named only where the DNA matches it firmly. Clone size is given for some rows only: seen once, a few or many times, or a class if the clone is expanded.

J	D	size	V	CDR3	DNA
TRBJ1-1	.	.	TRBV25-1	CASSPKGVSGTNTEAFF	TGTGCCAGCAGCCCCAAAGGAGTGTCAGGGACAAACACTGAAGCTTTCTTT
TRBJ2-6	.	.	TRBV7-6	CASGGIASGANVLTF	TGTGCCAGCGGGGGCATCGCCTCTGGGGCCAACGTCCTGACTTTC
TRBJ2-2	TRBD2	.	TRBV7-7	CASSLEQLTSEAAGELFF	TGTGCCAGCAGCTTAGAACAGTTGACTAGCGAGGCGGCCGGGGAGCTGTTTTTT
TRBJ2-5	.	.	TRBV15	CATSPNRLQETQYF	TGTGCCACCAGCCCTAACAGACTACAAGAGACCCAGTACTTC
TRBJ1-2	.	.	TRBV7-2	CASSLFPQGLEGYTF	TGTGCCAGCAGCTTATTTCCACAGGGATTAGAGGGCTACACCTTC
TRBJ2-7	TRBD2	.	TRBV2	CASSEFLAGGYEQYF	TGTGCCAGCAGTGAATTTTTAGCGGGAGGATACGAGCAGTACTTC
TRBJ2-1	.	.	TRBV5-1	CASSLANSEGPYNEQFF	TGCGCCAGCAGCTTGGCCAACTCGGAGGGGCCCTACAATGAGCAGTTCTTC
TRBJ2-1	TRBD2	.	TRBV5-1	CASSGAGGHYNEQFF	TGCGCCAGCAGCGGAGCGGGAGGGCATTACAATGAGCAGTTCTTC
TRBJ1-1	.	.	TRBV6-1	CASSGGTTGTEAFF	TGTGCCAGCAGTGGAGGGACCACGGGAACTGAAGCTTTCTTT
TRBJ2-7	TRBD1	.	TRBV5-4	CASSLGQGAHYEQYF	TGTGCCAGCAGCTTGGGGCAGGGGGCCCACTACGAGCAGTACTTC
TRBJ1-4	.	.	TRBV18	CASSPLDRRFEKLFF	TGTGCCAGCTCACCACTAGACAGGCGATTCGAAAAACTGTTTTTT
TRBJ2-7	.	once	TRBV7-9	CASSQTRYEQYF	TGTGCCAGCAGCCAGACACGATACGAGCAGTACTTC
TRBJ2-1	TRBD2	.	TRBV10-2	CASSELLAGGSYNEQFF	TGCGCCAGCAGTGAGCTCTTGGCGGGGGGGTCGTACAATGAGCAGTTCTTC
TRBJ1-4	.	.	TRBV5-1	CASSWAATNEKLFF	TGCGCCAGCAGCTGGGCTGCAACTAATGAAAAACTGTTTTTT
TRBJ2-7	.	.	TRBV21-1	CASSKRRYEQYF	TGTGCCAGCAGCAAAAGGCGGTACGAGCAGTACTTC
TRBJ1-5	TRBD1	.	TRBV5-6	CASTKGQPNGYQPQHF	TGTGCCAGCACGAAGGGACAGCCCAATGGATACCAGCCCCAGCATTTT
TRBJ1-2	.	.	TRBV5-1	CASSLAAGRNYGYTF	TGCGCCAGCAGCTTGGCCGCTGGCAGGAACTATGGCTACACCTTC
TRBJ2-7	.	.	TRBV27	CASRADEQYF	TGTGCCAGCAGGGCGGACGAGCAGTACTTC
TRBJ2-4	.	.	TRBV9	CASGAKNIQYF	TGTGCCAGCGGAGCCAAAAACATTCAGTACTTC
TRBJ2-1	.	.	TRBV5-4	CASNTRDEQFF	TGTGCCAGCAACACCCGGGATGAGCAGTTCTTC
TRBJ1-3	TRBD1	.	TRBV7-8	CASSPDRTGGNTIYF	TGTGCCAGCAGCCCCGACCGGACAGGAGGAAACACCATATATTTT
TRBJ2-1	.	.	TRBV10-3	CAIGAELSSYNEQFF	TGTGCCATCGGGGCAGAACTGAGCTCCTACAATGAGCAGTTCTTC
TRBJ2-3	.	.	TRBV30	CAWSSGFGSDTQYF	TGTGCCTGGAGTAGCGGGTTCGGGTCAGATACGCAGTATTTT
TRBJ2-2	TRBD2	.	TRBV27	CASSPVGGRNTGELFF	TGTGCCAGCAGTCCCGTCGGCGGGAGGAACACCGGGGAGCTGTTTTTT
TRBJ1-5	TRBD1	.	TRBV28	CASSLRQGAQPQHF	TGTGCCAGCAGTTTAAGGCAGGGGGCCCAGCCCCAGCATTTT
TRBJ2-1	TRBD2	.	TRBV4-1	CASSLRTSEYNEQFF	TGCGCCAGCAGCCTCCGGACTAGCGAGTACAATGAGCAGTTCTTC
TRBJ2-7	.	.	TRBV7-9	CASSPNYEQYF	TGTGCCAGCAGTCCAAATTACGAGCAGTACTTC
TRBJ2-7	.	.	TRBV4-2	CASSQSESSYEQYF	TGTGCCAGCAGCCAGTCCGAAAGCTCCTACGAGCAGTACTTC
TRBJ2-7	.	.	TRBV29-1	CSVEGENYEQYF	TGCAGCGTTGAAGGGGAAAATTACGAGCAGTACTTC
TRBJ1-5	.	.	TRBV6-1	CASSPTGLGQAQHF	TGTGCCAGCAGTCCCACCGGACTGGGGCAGGCCCAGCATTTT
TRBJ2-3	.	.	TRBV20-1	CSAEDRGTQYF	TGCAGTGCTGAGGACCGGGGTACGCAGTATTTT
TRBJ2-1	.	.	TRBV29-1	CSVELRGAASSYNEQFF	TGCAGCGTTGAACTTAGGGGGGCCGCGAGCTCCTACAATGAGCAGTTCTTC
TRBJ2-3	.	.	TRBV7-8	CASTPSGGAMDTQYF	TGTGCCAGCACCCCATCTGGGGGAGCAATGGATACGCAGTATTTT
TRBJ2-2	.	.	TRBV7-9	CASSQTTGESGELFF	TGTGCCAGCAGCCAGACGACCGGGGAGTCCGGGGAGCTGTTTTTT
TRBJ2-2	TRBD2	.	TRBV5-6	CASSPDPTSGSTGELFF	TGTGCCAGCAGCCCAGACCCCACTAGCGGGAGTACCGGGGAGCTGTTTTTT
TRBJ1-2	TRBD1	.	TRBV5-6	CASSLGAGGATYYGYTF	TGTGCCAGCAGCTTGGGGGCAGGGGGCGCTACGTATTATGGCTACACCTTC
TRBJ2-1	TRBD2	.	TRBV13	CASSFLWAASGRLPYNEQFF	TGTGCCAGCAGCTTCCTCTGGGCGGCTAGCGGGCGCCTACCTTACAATGAGCAGTTCTTC
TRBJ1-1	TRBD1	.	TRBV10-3	CAISGQGGPEAFF	TGTGCCATCAGTGGGCAGGGGGGCCCTGAAGCTTTCTTT
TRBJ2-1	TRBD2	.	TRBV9	CASSAPPGTSGRRHNEQFF	TGTGCCAGCAGCGCTCCCCCCGGGACTAGCGGGAGAAGGCACAATGAGCAGTTCTTC
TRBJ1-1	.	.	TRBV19	CASSSPGGSMNTEAFF	TGTGCCAGTAGTTCCCCGGGTGGATCGATGAACACTGAAGCTTTCTTT
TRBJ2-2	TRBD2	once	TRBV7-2	CASSSSRELVTGELFF	TGTGCCAGCAGCTCGTCGCGGGAGTTGGTCACCGGGGAGCTGTTTTTT